The source of this T cell receptor (beta chain) is a study of low-dose radiotherapy and immunotherapy resistance in tumors. Overall study context: Every six weeks patients received intravenous ipilimumab 1 mg/kg, and every two weeks they received intravenous nivolumab 240 mg. The 200 mg/m2 dose of intravenous cyclophosphamide was given every two weeks, one day before radiation and immunotherapy.

The sample holds many counts of this clonotype. Looked up from germline, CDR1 is SEHNR and CDR2 is FQNEAQ (reference sequence). V gave up 0 bases and J gave up 1 base, with 9 bases separating them. The CDR3 consists of 15 residues. Time point specified: before trial treatment. Primers used for first-strand cDNA, a TRAV- and TRBV-specific set, covered both alpha and beta chains. A constant-region primer paired with the V-primer adapter amplified TCRs over 20 PCR cycles. TCRdb ran MiXCR on the reads and lists one entry per CDR3 protein. The top ten hold under 1.1% of the sample, which has 85,000 to 95,000 distinct CDR3 sequences, roughly 9% seen once.

The material was PBMCs, obtained before treatment. This TCR derives from a male donor with prostate cancer. The chain employs TRBV7-9 and TRBJ2-5, with no clear D. The CDR3 spells CASSLAPASQETQYF. CDR3 bases: TGTGCCAGCAGCTTAGCGCCCGCCTCCCAAGAGACCCAGTACTTC.